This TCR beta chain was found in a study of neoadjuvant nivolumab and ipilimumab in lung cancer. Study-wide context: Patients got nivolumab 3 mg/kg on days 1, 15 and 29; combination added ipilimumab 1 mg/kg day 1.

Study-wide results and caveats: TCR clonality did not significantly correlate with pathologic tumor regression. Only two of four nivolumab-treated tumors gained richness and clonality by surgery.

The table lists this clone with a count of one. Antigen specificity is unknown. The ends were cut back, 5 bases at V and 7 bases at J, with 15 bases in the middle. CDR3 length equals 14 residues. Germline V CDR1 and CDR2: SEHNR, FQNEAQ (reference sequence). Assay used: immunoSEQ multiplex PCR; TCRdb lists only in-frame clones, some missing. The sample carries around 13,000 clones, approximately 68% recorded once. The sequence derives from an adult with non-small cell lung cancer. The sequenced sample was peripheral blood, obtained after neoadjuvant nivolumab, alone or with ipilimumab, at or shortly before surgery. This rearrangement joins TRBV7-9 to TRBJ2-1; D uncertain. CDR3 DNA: TGTGCCAGCAGCACGACAAAAAAAGGAAATGAGCAGTTCTTC. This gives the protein CASSTTKKGNEQFF.